What follows are 3 T cell receptor beta chains derived from one specimen sequenced in a study of cytomegalovirus exposure and HLA in healthy donors. Both 60 Vbeta primers and 13 Jbeta primers went into the PCR. TCRdb's copy holds only in-frame clones and misses some; the assay was immunoSEQ multiplex PCR. The repertoire holds around 200,000 clones, with roughly four fifths as singletons. Material: PBMCs. These receptors originate from a man aged 50 or older in good health and CMV-seronegative.

The chain is built from TRBV6-6 and TRBJ2-7; D may be TRBD2 (6 bases). This CDR3 spans 13 amino acids. The germline gives CDR1 MNHNY, CDR2 SVGAGI (reference sequence). The V and J ends lost 4 bases and 12 bases respectively, with 19 bases between them. The DNA of the CDR3 is TGTGCCAGCAGTTTGATAGCGGAGCATCGGAGGTACTTC. Translated: CASSLIAEHRRYF.

The chain recombines TRBV6-1 with TRBJ1-6, with 7 bases that match TRBD1. This CDR3 spans 12 amino acids. In germline, CDR1 is MNHNS, CDR2 SASEGT. V was clipped by 6 bases and J by 10 bases; unmatched bases: 3. CDR3 loop: CASRLTGSPLHF. DNA for the CDR3: TGTGCCAGCAGACTGACAGGGTCACCCCTCCACTTT.

Here the CDR3 reads CASSVGRGIQTTGELFF. In DNA, the CDR3 is TGTGCCAGCAGCGTAGGGCGGGGGATCCAGACCACCGGGGAGCTGTTTTTT. V usage is TRBV9 and J usage is TRBJ2-2; the match to TRBD2 covers 7 bases. The V segment lost 0 bases and the J segment 4 bases; nucleotides outside the gene matches: 9. CDR3 size: 17 residues. CDR1 and CDR2 from the germline V gene are SGDLS and YYNGEE. The variable domain in full, with the rest retrieved from reference TRBV9 and TRBJ2-2, is DSGVTQTPKHLITATGQRVTLRCSPRSGDLSVYWYQQSLDQGLQFLIQYYNGEERAKGNILERFSAQQFPDLHSELNLSSLELGDSALYFCASSVGRGIQTTGELFFGEGSRLTVL.